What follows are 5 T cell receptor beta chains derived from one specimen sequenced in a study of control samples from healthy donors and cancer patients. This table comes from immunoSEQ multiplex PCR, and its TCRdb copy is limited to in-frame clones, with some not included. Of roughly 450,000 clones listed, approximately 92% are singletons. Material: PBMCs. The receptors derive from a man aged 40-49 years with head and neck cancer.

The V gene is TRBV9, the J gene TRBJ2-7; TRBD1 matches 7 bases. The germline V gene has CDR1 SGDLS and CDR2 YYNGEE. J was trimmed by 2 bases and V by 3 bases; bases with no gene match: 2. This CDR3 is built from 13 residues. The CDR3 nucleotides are TGTGCCAGCAGCGATGACAGGGCCTACGAGCAGTACTTC. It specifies CASSDDRAYEQYF.

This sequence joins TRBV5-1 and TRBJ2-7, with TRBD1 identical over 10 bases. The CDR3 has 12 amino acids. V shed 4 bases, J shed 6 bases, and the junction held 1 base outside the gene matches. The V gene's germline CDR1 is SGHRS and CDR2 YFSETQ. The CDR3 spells CASSGTGVEQYF. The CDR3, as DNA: TGCGCCAGCAGCGGGACAGGGGTCGAGCAGTACTTC.

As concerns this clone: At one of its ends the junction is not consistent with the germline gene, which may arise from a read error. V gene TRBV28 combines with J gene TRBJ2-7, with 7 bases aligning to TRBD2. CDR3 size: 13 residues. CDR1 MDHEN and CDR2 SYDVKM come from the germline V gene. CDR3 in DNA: TGTGCCAGCAACGACGCCGGGGGGTACGACCAGTACTTC. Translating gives CASNDAGGYDQYF.

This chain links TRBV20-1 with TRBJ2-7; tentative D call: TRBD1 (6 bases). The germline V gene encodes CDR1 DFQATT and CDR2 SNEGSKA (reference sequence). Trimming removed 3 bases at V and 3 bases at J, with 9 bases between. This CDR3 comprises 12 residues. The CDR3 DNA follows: TGCAGTGCTAGTGGACAGATCTACGAGCAGTACTTC. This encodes CSASGQIYEQYF.

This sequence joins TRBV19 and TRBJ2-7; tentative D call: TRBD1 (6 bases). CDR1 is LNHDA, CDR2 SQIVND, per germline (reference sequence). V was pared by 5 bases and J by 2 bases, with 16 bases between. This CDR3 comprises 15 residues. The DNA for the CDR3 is TGTGCCAGTAGTCCCGGGACATTGGGAACCTACGAGCAGTACTTC. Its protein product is CASSPGTLGTYEQYF. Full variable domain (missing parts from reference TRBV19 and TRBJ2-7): DGGITQSPKYLFRKEGQNVTLSCEQNLNHDAMYWYRQDPGQGLRLIYYSQIVNDFQKGDIAEGYSVSREKKESFPLTVTSAQKNPTAFYLCASSPGTLGTYEQYFGPGTRLTVT.